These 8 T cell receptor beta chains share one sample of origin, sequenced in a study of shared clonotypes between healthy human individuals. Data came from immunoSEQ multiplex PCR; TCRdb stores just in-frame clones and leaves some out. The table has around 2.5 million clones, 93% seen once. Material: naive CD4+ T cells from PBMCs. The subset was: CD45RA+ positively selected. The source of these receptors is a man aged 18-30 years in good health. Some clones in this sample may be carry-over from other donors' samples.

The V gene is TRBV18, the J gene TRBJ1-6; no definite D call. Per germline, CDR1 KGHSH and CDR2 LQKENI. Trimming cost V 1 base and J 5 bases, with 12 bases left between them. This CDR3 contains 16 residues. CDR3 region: CASSPRRPENNSPLHF. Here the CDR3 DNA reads TGTGCCAGCTCACCACGGAGACCCGAGAATAATTCACCCCTCCACTTT.

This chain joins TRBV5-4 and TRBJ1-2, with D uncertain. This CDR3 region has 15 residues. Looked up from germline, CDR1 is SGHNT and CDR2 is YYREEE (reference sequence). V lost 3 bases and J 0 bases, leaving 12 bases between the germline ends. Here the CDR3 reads CASSSWRGSNYGYTF. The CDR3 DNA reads TGTGCCAGCAGCTCGTGGCGAGGGTCTAACTATGGCTACACCTTC.

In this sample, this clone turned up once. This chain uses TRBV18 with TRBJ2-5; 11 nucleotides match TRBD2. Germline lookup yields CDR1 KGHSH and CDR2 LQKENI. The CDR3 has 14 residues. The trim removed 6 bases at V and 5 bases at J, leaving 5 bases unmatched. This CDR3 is CASSLAGGTETQYF. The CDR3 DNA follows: TGTGCCAGCTCGTTAGCGGGAGGGACTGAGACCCAGTACTTC.

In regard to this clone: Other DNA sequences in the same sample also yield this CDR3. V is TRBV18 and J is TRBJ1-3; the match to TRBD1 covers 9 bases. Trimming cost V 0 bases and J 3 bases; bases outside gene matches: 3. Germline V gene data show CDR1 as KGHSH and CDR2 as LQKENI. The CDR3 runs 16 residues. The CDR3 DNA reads TGTGCCAGCTCACCACCCAACAGGGGGCTTGGAAACACCATATATTTT. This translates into CASSPPNRGLGNTIYF.

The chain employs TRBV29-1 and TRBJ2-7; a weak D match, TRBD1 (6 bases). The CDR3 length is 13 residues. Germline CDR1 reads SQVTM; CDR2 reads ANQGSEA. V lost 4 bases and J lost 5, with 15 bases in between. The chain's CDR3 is CSVANRVVNEQYF. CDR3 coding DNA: TGCAGCGTTGCTAACAGGGTTGTCAACGAGCAGTACTTC.

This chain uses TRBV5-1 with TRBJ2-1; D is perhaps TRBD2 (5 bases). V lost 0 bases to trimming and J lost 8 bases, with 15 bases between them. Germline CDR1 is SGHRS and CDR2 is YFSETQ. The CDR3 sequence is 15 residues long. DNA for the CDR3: TGCGCCAGCAGCTTGGGAACTAGTTCTGGTCATGAGCAGTTCTTC. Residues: CASSLGTSSGHEQFF.

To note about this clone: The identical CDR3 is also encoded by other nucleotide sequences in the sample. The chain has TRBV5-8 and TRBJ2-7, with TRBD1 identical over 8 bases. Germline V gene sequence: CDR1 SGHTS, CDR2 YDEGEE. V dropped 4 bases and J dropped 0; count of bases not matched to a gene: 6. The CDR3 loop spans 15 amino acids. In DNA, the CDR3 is TGTGCCAGCAGCCTAGGAGGGACAGGCTCCTACGAGCAGTACTTC. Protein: CASSLGGTGSYEQYF.

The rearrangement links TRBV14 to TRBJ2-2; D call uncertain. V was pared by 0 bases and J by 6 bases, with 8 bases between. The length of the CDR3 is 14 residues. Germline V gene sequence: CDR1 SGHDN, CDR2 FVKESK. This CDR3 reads CASSQDYNPGELFF. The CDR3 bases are TGTGCCAGCAGCCAAGATTATAACCCCGGGGAGCTGTTTTTT.